The clone carrying this T cell receptor (beta chain) was detected ten times or more. Antigen unknown. The record originates from a study of Graves' ophthalmopathy and Graves' hyperthyroidism. The study, taken as a whole, reports: A model of 13 signatures distinguished ophthalmopathy from stable hyperthyroidism at 87.88% sensitivity and around 81% specificity. Detection in blood was also observed for most expanded thyroid clonotypes above 0.001 frequency.

Per the germline V gene, CDR1 is DFQATT and CDR2 is SNEGSKA (reference sequence). V lost 6 bases, J lost 3 bases, and 5 bases stayed unmatched. The CDR3 length is 13 residues. The sequenced template was RNA, covering the TCR beta CDR3 region. RT-PCR with HTBI primers came first, then second-round multiplex PCR. MiXCR, run by TCRdb on the multiplex PCR reads, gives a single entry per CDR3 protein. The sample lists about 210,000 distinct CDR3 sequences; 25% to 30% were seen once. The receptor's source is a middle-aged man with Graves' ophthalmopathy. The specimen sequenced was peripheral blood. The J gene is TRBJ2-7, the V gene TRBV20-1; TRBD2 agrees at 10 bases. This CDR3 is CSATGTSDYEQYF. Here the CDR3 DNA reads TGCAGTGCGACCGGGACTAGCGACTACGAGCAGTACTTC.